These T cell receptor beta chains were read from a single sample in a study of blood T cell repertoires in COVID-19. Some clones are missing from TCRdb's copy, which holds only in-frame ones; the method was immunoSEQ multiplex PCR. The sample holds 250,000 to 300,000 clones; roughly 85% are singletons and the top ten take about 5%. The sequenced sample consisted of peripheral blood. The receptors come from a man in his 60s who had recovered from COVID-19. Each CDR3 is given with its conserved first and last residue. Fields, in order: D gene, J gene, V gene, clone size, CDR3 protein, CDR3 DNA. A D gene is named only where the DNA matches it firmly. Clone size is given for some rows only: seen once, a few or many times, or a class if the clone is expanded.

d_call: TRBD1
j_call: TRBJ1-5
v_call: TRBV6-5
clone_size: .
cdr3_aa: CASSPRDSEHQPQHF
cdr3_nt: TGTGCCAGCAGTCCGCGGGACAGTGAACATCAGCCCCAGCATTTT

d_call: TRBD1
j_call: TRBJ1-1
v_call: TRBV7-2
clone_size: .
cdr3_aa: CASSTVPGQGLPFF
cdr3_nt: TGTGCCAGCAGCACTGTCCCGGGACAGGGTTTGCCTTTCTTT

d_call: .
j_call: TRBJ2-1
v_call: TRBV12-3/TRBV12-4
clone_size: .
cdr3_aa: CASSLGEDNEQFF
cdr3_nt: TGTGCCAGCAGTTTAGGGGAGGACAATGAGCAGTTCTTC

d_call: .
j_call: TRBJ2-1
v_call: TRBV11-3
clone_size: .
cdr3_aa: CASAAGYNEQFF
cdr3_nt: TGTGCCAGTGCCGCGGGCTACAATGAGCAGTTCTTC

d_call: TRBD2
j_call: TRBJ2-3
v_call: TRBV6-6
clone_size: .
cdr3_aa: CASSQPGVAGAVDTQYF
cdr3_nt: TGTGCCAGCAGTCAGCCTGGAGTAGCGGGAGCGGTAGATACGCAGTATTTT

d_call: .
j_call: TRBJ2-5
v_call: TRBV5-1
clone_size: .
cdr3_aa: CASSWRTLPFFGGRSHSLETQYF
cdr3_nt: TGCGCCAGCAGCTGGAGGACCCTCCCTTTTTTTGGAGGGAGGTCCCATTCGCTGGAGACCCAGTACTTC

d_call: .
j_call: TRBJ2-1
v_call: TRBV11-2
clone_size: .
cdr3_aa: CASSLEQGAYNEQFF
cdr3_nt: TGTGCCAGCAGCTTAGAACAGGGTGCCTACAATGAGCAGTTCTTC

d_call: TRBD1
j_call: TRBJ2-7
v_call: TRBV13
clone_size: many
cdr3_aa: CASSSADRGREQYF
cdr3_nt: TGTGCCAGCAGCTCCGCGGACAGGGGGCGCGAGCAGTACTTC

d_call: TRBD1
j_call: TRBJ1-1
v_call: TRBV5-1
clone_size: .
cdr3_aa: CASSFTSGGNTEAFF
cdr3_nt: TGCGCCAGCAGTTTTACCTCAGGGGGGAACACTGAAGCTTTCTTT

d_call: TRBD2
j_call: TRBJ2-3
v_call: TRBV7-2
clone_size: .
cdr3_aa: CASSFLLAGQSTDTQYF
cdr3_nt: TGTGCCAGCAGCTTCCTGTTAGCGGGGCAAAGCACAGATACGCAGTATTTT

d_call: TRBD1
j_call: TRBJ1-5
v_call: TRBV19
clone_size: .
cdr3_aa: CASSIDTQGARGQPQHF
cdr3_nt: TGTGCCAGTAGTATAGATACCCAGGGGGCGCGGGGACAGCCCCAGCATTTT

d_call: .
j_call: TRBJ2-3
v_call: TRBV5-1
clone_size: .
cdr3_aa: CAPPGRGSADTQYF
cdr3_nt: TGCGCCCCCCCCGGACGGGGGAGTGCAGATACGCAGTATTTT

d_call: TRBD2
j_call: TRBJ2-1
v_call: TRBV19
clone_size: .
cdr3_aa: CASSKGLAGRWNEQFF
cdr3_nt: TGTGCCAGTAGTAAAGGACTAGCGGGGCGGTGGAATGAGCAGTTCTTC

d_call: TRBD1
j_call: TRBJ2-5
v_call: TRBV5-4
clone_size: .
cdr3_aa: CASKRTGPEETQYF
cdr3_nt: TGTGCCAGCAAGAGGACAGGGCCGGAGGAGACCCAGTACTTC

d_call: .
j_call: TRBJ1-5
v_call: TRBV10-3
clone_size: .
cdr3_aa: CAIASFSNQPQHF
cdr3_nt: TGTGCCATCGCGAGTTTTAGCAATCAGCCCCAGCATTTT

d_call: TRBD2
j_call: TRBJ2-1
v_call: TRBV5-6
clone_size: .
cdr3_aa: CASSWTSGGKSYNEQFF
cdr3_nt: TGTGCCAGCAGCTGGACTAGCGGGGGGAAATCCTACAATGAGCAGTTCTTC

d_call: .
j_call: TRBJ1-5
v_call: TRBV3-1/TRBV3-2
clone_size: .
cdr3_aa: CASSPKPVYSNQPQHF
cdr3_nt: TGTGCCAGCAGCCCAAAACCGGTCTATAGCAATCAGCCCCAGCATTTT

d_call: TRBD2
j_call: TRBJ2-1
v_call: TRBV12-5
clone_size: .
cdr3_aa: CASGTRGLAGNNEQFF
cdr3_nt: TGTGCTAGTGGCACAAGGGGACTAGCGGGGAACAATGAGCAGTTCTTC